Listed below are T cell receptor beta chains from one sample, sequenced in a study of T-cell memory formation after mild COVID-19. From the 5' RACE reads, TCRdb called clonotypes with MiXCR, one entry per CDR3 protein. This sample has roughly 170,000 distinct CDR3 sequences, with 20% to 25% found just once. The sample comprised PBMCs or a T cell subset sorted from them (not recorded which). The receptors come from an adult woman who had mild COVID-19 (a few samples of this study predate the infection). Cell type and time point are not known. Both conserved end residues are part of each CDR3. The D gene is left open where the match is weak. Clone size is given for some rows only: seen once, a few or many times, or a class if the clone is expanded.

V gene	D gene	clone size	J gene	CDR3 protein	CDR3 DNA
TRBV6-2/TRBV6-3	-	-	TRBJ1-1	CASSLEDRGTEAFF	TGTGCCAGCAGTCTCGAGGACAGAGGCACTGAAGCTTTCTTT
TRBV7-9	-	many	TRBJ1-1	CASSPYVLTGREAFF	TGTGCCAGCAGCCCCTACGTGCTTACAGGGCGGGAAGCTTTCTTT
TRBV12-3/TRBV12-4	-	-	TRBJ2-1	CASTSSDDEQFF	TGTGCCAGCACTTCTAGCGACGATGAGCAGTTCTTC
TRBV5-1	-	many	TRBJ2-3	CASSLTSDTQYF	TGCGCCAGCAGCTTGACTTCGGATACGCAGTATTTT
TRBV20-1	TRBD1	-	TRBJ1-4	CSAPTGSQYEKLFF	TGCAGTGCTCCGACAGGGTCCCAGTATGAAAAACTGTTTTTT
TRBV12-3/TRBV12-4	-	-	TRBJ2-7	CASSSEQGYEQYF	TGTGCCAGCAGTTCGGAACAGGGCTACGAGCAGTACTTC
TRBV7-6	-	-	TRBJ2-3	CASRGPDTQYF	TGTGCCAGCAGGGGGCCAGATACGCAGTATTTT
TRBV18	TRBD2	-	TRBJ2-7	CASSPPPGTGTSGPYEQYF	TGTGCCAGCTCACCACCCCCAGGTACCGGGACTAGCGGACCCTACGAGCAGTACTTC
TRBV7-2	-	few	TRBJ2-5	CASSFWGWQETQYF	TGTGCCAGCAGCTTTTGGGGGTGGCAAGAGACCCAGTACTTC
TRBV5-1	TRBD1	few	TRBJ2-7	CASSFDRGSYEQYF	TGCGCCAGCAGCTTCGACAGGGGATCCTACGAGCAGTACTTC
TRBV4-1	-	-	TRBJ1-2	CASSQAFLQGGNGYTF	TGCGCCAGCAGCCAGGCGTTCCTACAGGGAGGCAATGGCTACACCTTC
TRBV13	-	few	TRBJ2-3	CASSPRDRADTQYF	TGTGCCAGCAGCCCCCGGGACCGGGCGGATACGCAGTATTTT
TRBV7-9	-	-	TRBJ2-7	CASSERLGHEQYF	TGTGCCAGCAGCGAGAGACTAGGACACGAGCAGTACTTC
TRBV20-1	-	few	TRBJ2-1	CSARDQGQFF	TGCAGTGCTAGAGATCAAGGGCAGTTCTTC
TRBV10-3	-	-	TRBJ2-2	CAISDPQQNTGELFF	TGTGCCATCAGTGATCCACAGCAGAACACCGGGGAGCTGTTTTTT
TRBV2	TRBD1	once	TRBJ2-2	CASSGTGDTGELFF	TGTGCCAGCTCCGGGACAGGGGACACCGGGGAGCTGTTTTTT
TRBV6-2/TRBV6-3	-	-	TRBJ2-4	CASSPPRLILAKNIQYF	TGTGCCAGCAGCCCTCCCCGCCTGATACTAGCCAAAAACATTCAGTACTTC
TRBV6-4	-	-	TRBJ2-7	CASSDSGEQYF	TGTGCCAGCAGTGACTCAGGGGAGCAGTACTTC
TRBV12-3/TRBV12-4	-	-	TRBJ2-5	CASSLREQETQYF	TGTGCCAGCAGTTTAAGGGAACAAGAGACCCAGTACTTC
TRBV12-3/TRBV12-4	TRBD2	-	TRBJ2-7	CASNPAGGDYEQYF	TGTGCCAGCAACCCGGCGGGGGGCGACTACGAGCAGTACTTC
TRBV10-3	TRBD2	-	TRBJ2-7	CAISEGGGLYEQYF	TGTGCCATCAGTGAGGGCGGGGGGTTGTACGAGCAGTACTTC
TRBV6-1	TRBD1	-	TRBJ2-1	CASLSWTGIYNEQFF	TGTGCCAGCCTTTCATGGACAGGGATTTACAATGAGCAGTTCTTC
TRBV9	-	-	TRBJ2-1	CASRGTAGAISYNEQFF	TGTGCCAGCAGAGGGACAGCGGGGGCTATCTCCTACAATGAGCAGTTCTTC
TRBV3-1	-	few	TRBJ1-2	CASSQDQWGSNRPLGYTF	TGTGCCAGCAGCCAAGATCAATGGGGGTCCAATCGACCTCTTGGCTACACCTTC
TRBV28	-	once	TRBJ1-2	CASSLYRLNGYTF	TGTGCCAGCAGTTTATACAGACTAAATGGCTACACCTTC
TRBV12-3/TRBV12-4	TRBD2	-	TRBJ2-7	CASSPVAGGYEQYF	TGTGCCAGCTCCCCGGTAGCGGGTGGTTACGAGCAGTACTTC
TRBV7-2	-	-	TRBJ2-7	CASSPPSRSYEQYF	TGTGCCAGCAGCCCCCCGTCCCGGTCCTACGAGCAGTACTTC
TRBV20-1	-	-	TRBJ1-5	CSALVYQPQHF	TGCAGTGCCCTGGTTTATCAGCCCCAGCATTTT
TRBV7-9	TRBD2	-	TRBJ2-1	CASSLVVSLTSQGNEQFF	TGTGCCAGCAGCTTAGTGGTCTCGCTGACTAGCCAAGGGAATGAGCAGTTCTTC
TRBV15	-	few	TRBJ2-6	CATGDSLYSGANVLTF	TGTGCCACTGGAGACAGTCTATACTCTGGGGCCAACGTCCTGACTTTC
TRBV7-9	-	few	TRBJ2-1	CASSPRTISYNEQFF	TGTGCCAGCAGCCCACGGACAATATCCTACAATGAGCAGTTCTTC
TRBV11-2	TRBD1	-	TRBJ2-3	CASSSLDRGQADTQYF	TGTGCCAGCAGCTCCTTGGACAGGGGGCAGGCAGATACGCAGTATTTT
TRBV7-7	TRBD1	-	TRBJ2-5	CASSTGTVETQYF	TGTGCTAGCAGCACTGGGACAGTCGAGACCCAGTACTTC